Following are 17 T cell receptor beta chains from one sample sequenced in a study of control samples from healthy donors and cancer patients. Only in-frame clones appear in the TCRdb table, and some are missing; sequencing was by immunoSEQ multiplex PCR. In the table there are 100,000 to 150,000 clones, approximately 89% of which are singletons. Sequencing used blood. The receptors derive from a young man in good health.

Points on this clone: A read error may account for a junction end that differs from germline. The V call is TRBV5-1, the J call TRBJ1-5; 7 bases fit TRBD1. This CDR3 has 12 amino acids. Germline values: CDR1 SGHRS, CDR2 YFSETQ. CDR3 in DNA: TGCGCCAGCAGCTCGACAGGGCTTCTCAGGTATTTT. It specifies CASSSTGLLRYF. Combining the CDR3 with reference TRBV5-1 and TRBJ1-5 gives the whole variable domain KAGVTQTPRYLIKTRGQQVTLSCSPISGHRSVSWYQQTPGQGLQFLFEYFSETQRNKGNFPGRFSGRQFSNSRSEMNVSTLELGDSALYLCASSSTGLLRYFGDGTRLSIL.

The V and J genes are TRBV5-1 and TRBJ2-3; tentatively, D is TRBD2 (6 bases). Germline V gene sequence: CDR1 SGHRS, CDR2 YFSETQ. The CDR3 is 17 residues long. V was pared by 0 bases and J by 4 bases, with 18 bases between. CDR3 sequence reads: CASSLAMAGGRSDTQYF. DNA of the CDR3: TGCGCCAGCAGCTTGGCTATGGCCGGGGGTCGGTCAGATACGCAGTATTTT.

The gene calls are TRBV3-1 (or the pseudogene TRBV3-2) and TRBJ2-2; D is unclear. CDR1 is LGHDT, CDR2 YNNKEL, per germline (reference sequence). The V end lost 5 bases, the J end lost 1 base, and 11 bases lay between the germline ends. This CDR3 is built from 15 residues. CDR3 region: CASSGPWQNTGELFF. The DNA for the CDR3 is TGTGCCAGCAGCGGCCCTTGGCAGAACACCGGGGAGCTGTTTTTT.

The chain carries TRBV2 and TRBJ1-2, with TRBD1 as a possible D gene (5 bases). There are 13 residues in the CDR3. V was shortened by 6 bases and J by 2 bases, with 10 bases between the two germline ends. Germline CDR1 SNHLY, CDR2 FYNNEI. The CDR3 region has the DNA TGTGCCAGCAGGGACACATCAAACTATGGCTACACCTTC. Translated, it gives CASRDTSNYGYTF.

The J gene is TRBJ1-1, the V gene TRBV11-3; TRBD1 might be the D (6 bases). Germline V gives CDR1 SGHNT, CDR2 YENEEA. The ends were cut back, 5 bases at V and 0 bases at J, with 10 bases in the middle. The CDR3 is made up of 14 amino acids. The CDR3 protein is CASSPGAMNTEAFF. In DNA, the CDR3 is TGTGCCAGCAGCCCGGGGGCCATGAACACTGAAGCTTTCTTT.

The chain couples TRBV6-6 to TRBJ1-1; weak D call: TRBD1 (5 bases). Trimming stripped 6 bases from V and 7 bases from J, with 12 bases between. In germline, CDR1 is MNHNY, CDR2 SVGAGI (reference sequence). This CDR3 spans 12 amino acids. CDR3 sequence: CASSEGTVEAFF. The CDR3 DNA is TGTGCCAGCAGCGAAGGGACTGTTGAAGCTTTCTTT.

The J gene is TRBJ1-5, the V gene TRBV5-1; D may be TRBD1 (6 bases). This CDR3 spans 15 amino acids. V was clipped by 1 base and J by 0 bases, with 8 bases between them. In germline, CDR1 is SGHRS, CDR2 YFSETQ. The DNA of the CDR3 is TGCGCCAGCAGCTTGACGGGGGCTAGCAATCAGCCCCAGCATTTT. Translation: CASSLTGASNQPQHF.

This clone appeared a single time. This chain connects TRBV27 to TRBJ1-3; D is unresolved. The CDR3 sequence is 15 residues long. Germline CDR1 and CDR2: MNHEY and SMNVEV (reference sequence). The germline V and J ends were trimmed by 6 bases and 1 base, with 13 bases remaining between them. The CDR3 loop reads CASSPYSGSGNTIYF. The DNA for the CDR3 is TGTGCCAGCAGCCCTTATTCAGGATCTGGAAACACCATATATTTT.

The DNA of the CDR3 is TGCAGCGTTGAAGGTCGGGGGGAGCAGTTCTTC. Its protein is CSVEGRGEQFF. The chain has TRBV29-1 and TRBJ2-1; possibly TRBD2 for D (6 bases). Germline V gives CDR1 SQVTM, CDR2 ANQGSEA. This CDR3 spans 11 amino acids. V was trimmed by 1 base and J by 10 bases, leaving 8 bases between them.

V gene TRBV9 combines with J gene TRBJ2-1; D perhaps matches TRBD1 (5 bases). CDR1 is SGDLS and CDR2 is YYNGEE in the germline V gene. This CDR3 comprises 9 residues. The V gene lost 8 bases and the J gene lost 11 bases, with 8 bases spanning the gap. Here the CDR3 reads CARRQQQFF. As DNA, the CDR3 is TGTGCCAGAAGACAGCAGCAGTTCTTC.

The V call is TRBV3-1 (or the pseudogene TRBV3-2), the J call TRBJ2-5, with D uncertain. The V end was cut by 1 base, the J end by 5 bases, with 5 bases between. Germline V gene sequence: CDR1 LGHDT, CDR2 YNNKEL (reference sequence). The CDR3 is made up of 12 amino acids. The CDR3 is CASSQVSETQYF. The CDR3 DNA follows: TGTGCCAGCAGCCAAGTCAGCGAGACCCAGTACTTC.

In nucleotides, the CDR3 is TGTGCCAGCAGCGTAGGGGCAGGGCGGCAGCCCCAGCATTTT. Protein sequence: CASSVGAGRQPQHF. The V gene is TRBV9, the J gene TRBJ1-5, with a weak D call TRBD1 (5 bases). The CDR3 loop spans 14 amino acids. The germline V gene encodes CDR1 SGDLS and CDR2 YYNGEE. Trimming left V 0 bases short and J 7 bases short, with 11 bases between.

The V and J genes are TRBV2 and TRBJ1-1; D is ambiguous. CDR1 is SNHLY and CDR2 is FYNNEI in the germline V gene. This CDR3 has 13 amino acids. V lost 1 base and J 5 bases, leaving 8 bases between the germline ends. The chain's CDR3 is CASSEGPGTEAFF. CDR3 in DNA: TGTGCCAGCAGTGAAGGTCCGGGAACTGAAGCTTTCTTT.

CDR3 nucleotides: TGTGCCAGCAGCTCACCCGGTTGGGGCACCACTGAAGCTTTCTTT. Translation gives CASSSPGWGTTEAFF. The chain carries TRBV7-9 and TRBJ1-1; maybe TRBD1 (5 bases). This CDR3 spans 15 amino acids. Trimming pared 4 bases from V and 4 bases from J, leaving 16 bases between. CDR1 SEHNR and CDR2 FQNEAQ come from the germline V gene (reference sequence).

This clone came up a few times. J is TRBJ2-7 and V is TRBV5-1; TRBD2 matches 9 bases. Per germline, CDR1 SGHRS and CDR2 YFSETQ. CDR3 length: 15 residues. V shed 4 bases, J shed 5 bases, and the junction held 10 bases outside the gene matches. CDR3 DNA: TGCGCCAGCAGCCCGACGGCGGGGGGGCCGCACGAGCAGTACTTC. It codes for CASSPTAGGPHEQYF.

This chain connects TRBV7-9 to TRBJ2-1, with 7 bases aligning to TRBD1. Germline V gene sequence: CDR1 SEHNR, CDR2 FQNEAQ (reference sequence). This CDR3 is built from 16 residues. Germline trimming cut 5 bases from V and 0 bases from J; bases unmatched to any gene: 7. The CDR3 coding sequence is TGTGCCAGCAGCGGTGGGACAGAGAGCTCCTACAATGAGCAGTTCTTC. The encoded protein is CASSGGTESSYNEQFF.

The J gene is TRBJ1-4, the V gene TRBV19; the match to TRBD1 covers 7 bases. CDR1 is LNHDA and CDR2 is SQIVND in the germline V gene (reference sequence). This CDR3 comprises 14 residues. After removal of 8 bases from V and 6 bases from J, the junction contained 9 bases not matched to a gene. CDR3 DNA: TGTGCCAGTGGATACAGGGGCTTTGATGAAAAACTGTTTTTT. Protein: CASGYRGFDEKLFF. The full variable domain, with the rest looked up from reference TRBV19 and TRBJ1-4, is DGGITQSPKYLFRKEGQNVTLSCEQNLNHDAMYWYRQDPGQGLRLIYYSQIVNDFQKGDIAEGYSVSREKKESFPLTVTSAQKNPTAFYLCASGYRGFDEKLFFGSGTQLSVL.